The rows below give T cell receptor beta chains drawn from one sample of a study of radiation and T cells in renal cell carcinoma. The method was immunoSEQ multiplex PCR; TCRdb's version includes in-frame clones alone and lacks a portion of them. This sample has 150,000 or so clones; about nine tenths occur once, and the top ten carry around 4%. The sample here was blood, taken from a patient whose treatment included radiotherapy and nephrectomy. These TCRs come from an older woman with renal cell carcinoma. CDR3s include the opening cysteine and the closing phenylalanine or tryptophan. D genes are given only for firm matches. Clone size appears in some rows only: once, few, many, or a class for an expanded clone.

.	TRBD1	TRBV28	TRBJ1-2	TGTGCCAGCAGTTTCAACAGGGGGCGAGGCTACACCTTC	CASSFNRGRGYTF
.	.	TRBV7-8	TRBJ1-2	TGTGCCAGCAGCCAAGGGACACCTGCATATGGCTACACCTTC	CASSQGTPAYGYTF
.	.	TRBV7-2	TRBJ1-2	TGTGCCAGCAGCAAGGGCCCCGCTGACTATGGCTACACCTTC	CASSKGPADYGYTF
.	TRBD1	TRBV20-1	TRBJ1-2	TGCAGCCCAGGGGGCGTGGGAGGCTACACCTTC	CSPGGVGGYTF
.	.	TRBV5-4	TRBJ1-2	TGTGCCAGCAGCCCACCCCTTGGAGGCTACACCTTC	CASSPPLGGYTF
.	.	TRBV30	TRBJ1-1	TGTGCCTTTACACGGGGGGGCAGCGGAAACACTGAAGCTTTCTTT	CAFTRGGSGNTEAFF
.	.	TRBV15	TRBJ1-3	TGTGCCACCAGCAGAGACGAGGGTCCCGGAAACACCATATATTTT	CATSRDEGPGNTIYF
.	.	TRBV5-1	TRBJ1-1	TGCGCCAGCAGCTTGGCGGGGGGAAACACTGAAGCTTTCTTT	CASSLAGGNTEAFF
.	TRBD1	TRBV25-1	TRBJ1-1	TGTGCCAGCAGGTCAGGGGGGCGTTTCACTGAAGCTTTCTTT	CASRSGGRFTEAFF
.	.	TRBV6-4	TRBJ1-6	TGTGCCAGCAGTGAACAGCAGGCTAATTCACCCCTCCACTTT	CASSEQQANSPLHF
.	.	TRBV5-4	TRBJ2-5	TGTGCCAGCAGCTCATACCGGGACACCCAAAGGGGGACCCAGTACTTC	CASSSYRDTQRGTQYF
.	.	TRBV14	TRBJ2-1	TGTGCCAGCAGCCCCGGACAGTACATGCTTGATGAGCAGTTCTTC	CASSPGQYMLDEQFF
.	.	TRBV6-5	TRBJ1-2	TGTGCCAGCAGTTACTCGAGCGTATATGGCTACACCTTC	CASSYSSVYGYTF
.	.	TRBV2	TRBJ1-2	TGTGCCAGCAGGGAAGACACTAACTATGGCTACACCTTC	CASREDTNYGYTF
.	.	TRBV7-8	TRBJ1-6	TGTGCCAGCAGCTTAGGCGTGGGGGGAAATTCACCCCTCCACTTT	CASSLGVGGNSPLHF
.	.	TRBV1	TRBJ2-3	TGCACCAGCAGCCAAGTGGGGAGGGTAAACACAGATACGCAGTATTTT	CTSSQVGRVNTDTQYF
.	TRBD1	TRBV9	TRBJ2-7	TGTGCCAGCAGCGTAACAGGGGACCCCTACTACGAGCAGTACTTC	CASSVTGDPYYEQYF
.	.	TRBV13	TRBJ2-3	TGTGCCAGCAGACAGGACGGACGGGGAGGTTTTCGCACAGATACGCAGTATTTT	CASRQDGRGGFRTDTQYF
few	.	TRBV9	TRBJ1-1	TGTGCCAGCAGCGCCCCGGGACTCCAGATCGGGACTGAAGCTTTCTTT	CASSAPGLQIGTEAFF
.	.	TRBV19	TRBJ1-2	TGTGCCAGTAGTACTCGACAGACCAACTATGGCTACACCTTC	CASSTRQTNYGYTF
.	.	TRBV9	TRBJ2-5	TGTGCCAGCAGCGGTCCTGGGGCCCAAGAGACCCAGTACTTC	CASSGPGAQETQYF
.	TRBD1	TRBV4-3	TRBJ2-3	TGCGCCAGCAGCCAGGCCGGACAGGGGAGCACAGATACGCAGTATTTT	CASSQAGQGSTDTQYF
.	.	TRBV9	TRBJ1-5	TGTGCCAGCAGCGTAGCTCCAGGGAATCAGCCCCAGCATTTT	CASSVAPGNQPQHF
.	.	TRBV30	TRBJ1-1	TGTGCCTGGAGTGTACGGGGTGGGGGGCCGAACACTGAAGCTTTCTTT	CAWSVRGGGPNTEAFF
.	.	TRBV7-9	TRBJ2-7	TGTGCCAGCAGCCTGGCCGCGGGTGGCGAGCAGTACTTC	CASSLAAGGEQYF
.	TRBD1	TRBV10-3	TRBJ2-2	TGTGCCATCAGTGATGACGGGACAGGGCTGAACACCGGGGAGCTGTTTTTT	CAISDDGTGLNTGELFF
.	.	TRBV5-1	TRBJ1-2	TGCGCCAGCAGCAGGACCGGGGGCTACACCTTC	CASSRTGGYTF
.	.	TRBV28	TRBJ1-1	TGTGCCAGCAGTTTGGGACTGCTGAACACTGAAGCTTTCTTT	CASSLGLLNTEAFF
few	.	TRBV28	TRBJ1-2	TGTGCCAGCAGTTTCGCTCAGCGAGGCTACACCTTC	CASSFAQRGYTF
.	.	TRBV9	TRBJ1-6	TGTGCCAGCAGCGCGACCGATAATAATTCACCCCTCCACTTT	CASSATDNNSPLHF
.	.	TRBV5-5	TRBJ2-3	TGTGCCAGCAGCTTGGAGGGGGTTAGCACAGATACGCAGTATTTT	CASSLEGVSTDTQYF
.	TRBD1	TRBV19	TRBJ1-3	TGTGCCAGTAGTAGAGGTAGGACAGGACTCTCTGGAAACACCATATATTTT	CASSRGRTGLSGNTIYF
.	.	TRBV27	TRBJ2-5	TGTGCCAGCAGTTCCCCGGGGAGGGGGGAGACCCAGTACTTC	CASSSPGRGETQYF
.	.	TRBV5-1	TRBJ1-6	TGCGCCAGCAGCAAGGGGACAAACTATAATTCACCCCTCCACTTT	CASSKGTNYNSPLHF
.	.	TRBV9	TRBJ1-2	TGTGCCAGCGGAGACTATGGCTACACCTTC	CASGDYGYTF
.	.	TRBV18	TRBJ1-4	TGTGCCAGCTCACCGCTTTCCTTGGGAACTAATGAAAAACTGTTTTTT	CASSPLSLGTNEKLFF
.	.	TRBV7-2	TRBJ2-7	TGTGCCAGCAGCCAGGGGAGGATTCCTTCCTACGAGCAGTACTTC	CASSQGRIPSYEQYF
.	TRBD1	TRBV7-2	TRBJ1-1	TGTGCCAGCAGCCCCCGCCGAGGGGGCTCGGCTTTCTTT	CASSPRRGGSAFF
.	.	TRBV7-2	TRBJ2-7	TGTGCCAGCAGCTTAGGGAGCCTGAGGGAGCAGTACTTC	CASSLGSLREQYF
.	TRBD2	TRBV4-1	TRBJ2-2	TGCGCCAGCAGCCGACTAGCGGGGGGGCACACCGGGGAGCTGTTTTTT	CASSRLAGGHTGELFF
.	TRBD1	TRBV19	TRBJ1-1	TGTGCCAGTAGTCCATCCCGACAGGGAAAAGCTTTCTTT	CASSPSRQGKAFF
.	TRBD1	TRBV2	TRBJ1-1	TGTGCCAGCAACACATGGACAGGGACTGAAGCTTTCTTT	CASNTWTGTEAFF
.	.	TRBV4-3	TRBJ1-2	TGCGCCAGCAGCCAAGAGACGAGGGCTGGTCCTAACTATGGCTACACCTTC	CASSQETRAGPNYGYTF
.	.	TRBV30	TRBJ2-1	TGTGCCGACCCAGGGGTATCCTACAATGAGCAGTTCTTC	CADPGVSYNEQFF
.	.	TRBV28	TRBJ2-5	TGTGCCAGCAGTTTCGGGGGGCCCCAAGAGACCCAGTACTTC	CASSFGGPQETQYF
.	TRBD1	TRBV19	TRBJ2-7	TGTGCCAGTAGTTCGGGACAGGGCTACGAGCAGTACTTC	CASSSGQGYEQYF
.	.	TRBV5-4	TRBJ1-1	TGTGCCAGCAGCTTGGATAACACTGAAGCTTTCTTT	CASSLDNTEAFF
.	TRBD2	TRBV5-1	TRBJ2-3	TGCGCCAGCAGCTGGCGGGGGGAAAGTACAGATACGCAGTATTTT	CASSWRGESTDTQYF
few	.	TRBV25-1	TRBJ1-6	TGTGCCAGCAGTGAGAGCGTTCAAAGCTCACCCCTCCACTTT	CASSESVQSSPLHF
.	.	TRBV9	TRBJ2-3	TGTGCCAGCCAGGTAGGGAGTCATAGCACAGATACGCAGTATTTT	CASQVGSHSTDTQYF
.	.	TRBV6-1	TRBJ2-3	TGTGCCGCAGCGTTCACAGATACGCAGTATTTT	CAAAFTDTQYF
.	.	TRBV29-1	TRBJ1-1	TGCAGCGTTGAATCGACAGCTGAAGCTTTCTTT	CSVESTAEAFF
few	.	TRBV21-1	TRBJ2-3	TGTGCCAGCAGCAACCCTCTCGGGACAGGTTGGACAGATACGCAGTATTTT	CASSNPLGTGWTDTQYF
.	.	TRBV28	TRBJ1-4	TGTGCCAGCAGTTCTTCCCTTAGTGAAAAACTGTTTTTT	CASSSSLSEKLFF
medium-sized	TRBD1	TRBV5-6	TRBJ1-5	TGTGCCAGCAGCTTTAAACAGGACAGGGGGCTGCAGCCCCAGCATTTT	CASSFKQDRGLQPQHF
.	.	TRBV4-2	TRBJ2-7	TGTGCCAGCAGCCGAGACAGAGCTTACTACGAGCAGTACTTC	CASSRDRAYYEQYF
.	.	TRBV5-1	TRBJ1-2	TGCGCCAGCAGCTTGTTGGGAGAACCAAACTATGGCTACACCTTC	CASSLLGEPNYGYTF
.	TRBD1	TRBV7-8	TRBJ1-2	TGTGCCAGCAGCTTAGACACGGGACAGAGCTTCTATGGCTACACCTTC	CASSLDTGQSFYGYTF
.	TRBD1	TRBV5-1	TRBJ2-6	TGCGCCAGCAGCTTGAGGACAGGGGACTCTGGGGCCAACGTCCTGACTTTC	CASSLRTGDSGANVLTF